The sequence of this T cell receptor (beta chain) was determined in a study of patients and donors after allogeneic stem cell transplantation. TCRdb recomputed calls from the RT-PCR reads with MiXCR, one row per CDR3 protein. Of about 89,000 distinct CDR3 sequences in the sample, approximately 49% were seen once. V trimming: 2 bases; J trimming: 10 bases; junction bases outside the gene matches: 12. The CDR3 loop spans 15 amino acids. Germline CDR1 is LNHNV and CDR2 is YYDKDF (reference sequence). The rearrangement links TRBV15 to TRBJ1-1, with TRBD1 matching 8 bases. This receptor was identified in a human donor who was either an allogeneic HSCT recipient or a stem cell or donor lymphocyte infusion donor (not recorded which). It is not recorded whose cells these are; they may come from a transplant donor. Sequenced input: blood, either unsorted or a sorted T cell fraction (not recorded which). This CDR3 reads CATSRQDRGIVGAFF. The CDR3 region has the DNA TGTGCCACCAGCAGACAAGACAGGGGTATCGTTGGAGCTTTCTTT.